This T cell receptor (beta chain) was recovered during a study of CD8+CD57+ T cells in acquired aplastic anemia. Whoever was chosen for sequencing had shown CD8+CD57+ cell expansion by flow cytometry. Trimming removed 5 bases from V and 9 bases from J; junction bases left unmatched: 7. CDR1 and CDR2 from the germline V gene are SGHVS and FQNEAQ. This CDR3 contains 15 residues. TCR beta VDJ and CDR3 were profiled, and genomic DNA was the template. TCRdb re-called the reads through MiXCR, storing one row per CDR3 protein. Of about 98,000 distinct CDR3 sequences listed, about 66% are singletons. The receptor's source is a human donor with aplastic anemia. Sequencing was carried out using sorted CD4+, CD8+, or CD8+CD57+ T cells (not recorded which) from PBMCs. This chain joins TRBV7-8 and TRBJ1-6, with 10 bases matching TRBD1. In nucleotides, the CDR3 is TGTGCCAGCAGCAGACAGGGGGCCGGGATTTCACCCCTCCACTTT. This codes for CASSRQGAGISPLHF.